Sequencing of this T cell receptor (beta chain) was carried out in a study of blood T cell repertoires in COVID-19. Study in general: Acute and convalescent COVID-19 samples came from the United States, Italy and Spain. In each case, the material was cDNA or gDNA derived from T cells, B-cell-depleted T cells, or PBMCs.

Source study methods: Estimation of nucleated cell counts was performed using reference gene primer amplification. The protocol was immunoSEQ multiplex PCR, while the TCRdb copy is restricted to in-frame clones and leaves out a portion. V, J and clone size are those of that table, while D and trimming were read from the DNA. The sample consists of about 80,000 clones, over 70% of them appearing once. The germline CDR1 and CDR2 sequences are SNHLY and FYNNEI. CDR3 length: 16 residues. V shed 1 base and J shed 6 bases, with 13 bases lying between them. The chain employs TRBV2 and TRBJ1-6, with D maybe TRBD1 (5 bases). The sample taken for sequencing was peripheral blood. This sequence originates from a man between 45 and 60 years old with active or convalescent COVID-19. CDR3 DNA sequence: TGTGCCAGCAGTGAAGAGGGGTTGGGGTTTAATTCACCCCTCCACTTT. Its protein product is CASSEEGLGFNSPLHF.